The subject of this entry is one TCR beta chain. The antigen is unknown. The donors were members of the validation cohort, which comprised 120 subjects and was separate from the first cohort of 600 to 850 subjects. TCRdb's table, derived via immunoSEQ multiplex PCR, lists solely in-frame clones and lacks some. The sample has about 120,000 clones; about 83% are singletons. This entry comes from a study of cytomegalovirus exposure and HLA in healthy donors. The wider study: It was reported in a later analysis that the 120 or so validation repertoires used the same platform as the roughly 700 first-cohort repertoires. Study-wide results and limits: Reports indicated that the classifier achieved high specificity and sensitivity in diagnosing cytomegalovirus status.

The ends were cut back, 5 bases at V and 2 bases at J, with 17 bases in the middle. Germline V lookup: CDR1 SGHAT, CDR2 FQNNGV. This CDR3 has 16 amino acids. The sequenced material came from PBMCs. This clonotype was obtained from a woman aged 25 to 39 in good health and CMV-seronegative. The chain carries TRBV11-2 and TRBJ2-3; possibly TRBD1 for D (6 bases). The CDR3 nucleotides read TGTGCCAGCAGCCCTTTTCCCCGGACAGCCACAGATACGCAGTATTTT. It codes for CASSPFPRTATDTQYF.